Listed below are T cell receptor beta chains from one sample, sequenced in a study of shared clonotypes between healthy human individuals. Repertoires were generated with immunoSEQ multiplex PCR, while TCRdb's copy carries only in-frame clones and drops some. The sample has about 580,000 clones, 98% seen once. The sample comprised naive CD8+ T cells sorted from blood. The receptors shown here come from a man aged 25 to 45 in good health. The CDR3 runs from the conserved cysteine through the conserved F or W. D genes are given only for firm matches. Some rows have no size entry. The others give once, few or many, or a class for an expanded clone.

size	V	D	J	DNA	CDR3
NA	TRBV7-6	TRBD1	TRBJ2-7	TGTGCCAGCAGCTTAGCGCCTGGACAGGGCTACGAGCAGTACTTC	CASSLAPGQGYEQYF
NA	TRBV7-9	NA	TRBJ2-7	TGTGCCAGCAGCTTACGCGACAGCTACGAGCAGTACTTC	CASSLRDSYEQYF
NA	TRBV19	TRBD2	TRBJ2-1	TGTGCCAGTAGTGTTGGGACTAGCGGGATGACCTACAATGAGCAGTTCTTC	CASSVGTSGMTYNEQFF
NA	TRBV10-3	NA	TRBJ2-7	TGTGCCGCCGACGGAGGACGCTCCTACGAGCAGTACTTC	CAADGGRSYEQYF
NA	TRBV19	TRBD1	TRBJ2-7	TGTGCCAGTAGTATCCGGGACAGGTCCTACGAGCAGTACTTC	CASSIRDRSYEQYF
NA	TRBV5-4	TRBD2	TRBJ2-1	TGTGCCAGCTCCCGGACTAGCGGGGCCTCCTACAATGAGCAGTTCTTC	CASSRTSGASYNEQFF
NA	TRBV4-3	NA	TRBJ1-1	TGCGCCAGCAGCCAAGATTTCGTTTGGGACACTGAAGCTTTCTTT	CASSQDFVWDTEAFF
NA	TRBV9	TRBD1	TRBJ1-4	TGTGCCAGCAGCAACGGGACAGGGGGGTCTAATGAAAAACTGTTTTTT	CASSNGTGGSNEKLFF
NA	TRBV5-1	TRBD2	TRBJ2-7	TGCGCCAGCAGCGCGGGAGTTGGTTACGAGCAGTACTTC	CASSAGVGYEQYF
NA	TRBV7-9	NA	TRBJ1-2	TGTGCCAGCAGCCCGGTCCAGGGTAACTATGGCTACACCTTC	CASSPVQGNYGYTF
NA	TRBV5-1	TRBD1	TRBJ2-7	TGCGCCAGCAGCATGGACAGGGACGAGCAGTACTTC	CASSMDRDEQYF
NA	TRBV7-9	TRBD2	TRBJ2-7	TGTGCCAGCAGCGGGGGGACTAGCGCCTACGAGCAGTACTTC	CASSGGTSAYEQYF
NA	TRBV4-1	TRBD2	TRBJ2-1	TGCGCCAGCAGCCAAGTGATTAGTAGCGGGTACAATGAGCAGTTCTTC	CASSQVISSGYNEQFF
NA	TRBV2	TRBD1	TRBJ2-5	TGTGCCAGCGTCGACCTCGACAGGGTTGGAGAGACCCAGTACTTC	CASVDLDRVGETQYF
NA	TRBV11-2	TRBD2	TRBJ2-5	TGTGCCAGCCGAGGACTAGCGGATTCACGAGAGACCCAGTACTTC	CASRGLADSRETQYF
once	TRBV6-1	NA	TRBJ1-5	TGTGCCAGCAGTACTCGGCCCCAGCATTTT	CASSTRPQHF
NA	TRBV5-8	NA	TRBJ2-1	TGTGCCAGCACCTTAAATGTAAGATACAATGAGCAGTTCTTC	CASTLNVRYNEQFF
NA	TRBV28	NA	TRBJ2-5	TGTGCCAGCAGCCACCAACAAACCCAAGAGACCCAGTACTTC	CASSHQQTQETQYF
NA	TRBV6-1	NA	TRBJ2-5	TGTGCCAGCAGTGAGGGGCGGTACCAAGAGACCCAGTACTTC	CASSEGRYQETQYF
NA	TRBV7-2	NA	TRBJ1-5	TGTGCCAGCAGCTTCTGGGTTGGCCAGCCCCAGCATTTT	CASSFWVGQPQHF
NA	TRBV6-1	TRBD1	TRBJ1-5	TGTGCCAGCAGTGAAGGGACAGGGGCATATCAGCCCCAGCATTTT	CASSEGTGAYQPQHF
NA	TRBV28	TRBD1	TRBJ2-7	TGTGCCAGCAGTTTCCCCCGGGACAGGGTTTACGAGCAGTACTTC	CASSFPRDRVYEQYF
NA	TRBV7-2	TRBD1	TRBJ2-5	TGTGCCAGCAGCCCGGGACAGGGCCCTCCCCAAGAGACCCAGTACTTC	CASSPGQGPPQETQYF
NA	TRBV27	NA	TRBJ2-1	TGTGCCAGCAGTCCGCAAGGTTCCCACAATGAGCAGTTCTTC	CASSPQGSHNEQFF
once	TRBV7-6	NA	TRBJ2-7	TGTGCCAGCAGCTCCCCCGGGGAGGGGGCCGAGCAGTACTTC	CASSSPGEGAEQYF
NA	TRBV5-1	NA	TRBJ1-3	TGCGCCAGCAGCTTGGAGACGGAAACTGGAAACACCATATATTTT	CASSLETETGNTIYF
NA	TRBV7-9	TRBD1	TRBJ2-7	TGTGCCAGCAGCCCCGGGACAGGCCCCTACGAGCAGTACTTC	CASSPGTGPYEQYF
NA	TRBV29-1	TRBD2	TRBJ2-1	TGCAGCGTCCCGACTAGCGGGAGGGCAACCTATTCGGGCGGCAAACTCGGTGAGCAGTTCTTC	CSVPTSGRATYSGGKLGEQFF
NA	TRBV7-9	TRBD1	TRBJ2-7	TGTGCCAGCAGCTTCTCCGGGACAGGGCTCCTCGAGCAGTACTTC	CASSFSGTGLLEQYF
once	TRBV7-6	TRBD1	TRBJ2-7	TGTGCCAGCAGCTTTAGAGGGGGCACCTACGAGCAGTACTTC	CASSFRGGTYEQYF
NA	TRBV4-3	NA	TRBJ2-1	TGCGCCAGCAGCCAAGATGTTAGCGATAGCTCCTACAATGAGCAGTTCTTC	CASSQDVSDSSYNEQFF
NA	TRBV11-2	TRBD2	TRBJ2-7	TGTGCCAGCAGCTTAGGTAAGACTAGCGGATACGAGCAGTACTTC	CASSLGKTSGYEQYF
NA	TRBV6-6	NA	TRBJ2-3	TGTGCCAGCAGTCGTACAGGTGGGCCCGATACGCAGTATTTT	CASSRTGGPDTQYF
NA	TRBV7-2	NA	TRBJ2-7	TGTGCCAGCAGCTTAATTACAGATTCTTACTACGAGCAGTACTTC	CASSLITDSYYEQYF
NA	TRBV5-6	NA	TRBJ2-5	TGTGCCAGCAGCCGCGGGGCCCAGACCCAGTACTTC	CASSRGAQTQYF
NA	TRBV7-6	NA	TRBJ1-1	TGTGCCAGTACAGAGGGGACTCTTTTCGAAGCTTTCTTT	CASTEGTLFEAFF
NA	TRBV7-9	NA	TRBJ2-2	TGTGCCAGCAGCAACGTTAACGGGGAGCTGTTTTTT	CASSNVNGELFF
NA	TRBV9	NA	TRBJ2-1	TGTGCCAGCAGCGCAAGCTACAATGAGCAGTTCTTC	CASSASYNEQFF
once	TRBV29-1	NA	TRBJ2-7	TGCAGCGTTTTAGAAGGATTGCCCTACGAGCAGTACTTC	CSVLEGLPYEQYF
once	TRBV7-9	TRBD2	TRBJ2-1	TGTGCCAGCAGCGCTTTAACGGGAGGGATAAATGAGCAGTTCTTC	CASSALTGGINEQFF
once	TRBV29-1	NA	TRBJ1-3	TGCAGCGTTGAAGTCGGGGATGCTGACTCTGGAAACACCATATATTTT	CSVEVGDADSGNTIYF
NA	TRBV7-2	NA	TRBJ2-5	TGTGCCAGCAGCCTAAGTACAGGAGGAACCTATCAAGAGACCCAGTACTTC	CASSLSTGGTYQETQYF
NA	TRBV7-9	NA	TRBJ1-1	TGTGCCAGCAGCTTAGCATCAGATGAAGCTTTCTTT	CASSLASDEAFF
NA	TRBV28	TRBD2	TRBJ2-7	TGTGCCAGCAGCTTAGCGGGGTATAACTACGAGCAGTACTTC	CASSLAGYNYEQYF
NA	TRBV2	NA	TRBJ2-2	TGTGCCAGCAGTTTGGGCAGGGTAATCGCCGGGGAGCTGTTTTTT	CASSLGRVIAGELFF
NA	TRBV29-1	TRBD1	TRBJ2-2	TGCAGCGTGGACAGGGGGCGCGGGTTCCCCGGGGAGCTGTTTTTT	CSVDRGRGFPGELFF
NA	TRBV6-6	NA	TRBJ2-1	TGTGCCAGCAGTAAGGACAGCCCCTACAATGAGCAGTTCTTC	CASSKDSPYNEQFF
NA	TRBV18	NA	TRBJ1-1	TGTGCCAGCTCACCGGACGGGTGGACTGAAGCTTTCTTT	CASSPDGWTEAFF
NA	TRBV25-1	TRBD2	TRBJ2-3	TGTGCCAGTGGACCGGGACTAGCTTACACAGATACGCAGTATTTT	CASGPGLAYTDTQYF
NA	TRBV7-9	TRBD1	TRBJ1-2	TGTGCCCACACTGGGACAGAAGCTTTCTATGGCTACACCTTC	CAHTGTEAFYGYTF
NA	TRBV9	TRBD2	TRBJ2-2	TGTGCCAGCAGCTCCTCCGGACTAGCGGGAAGCACCGGGGAGCTGTTTTTT	CASSSSGLAGSTGELFF
NA	TRBV7-2	TRBD1	TRBJ2-3	TGTGCCAGCAGCTACCCTAGGGGGCGAGGGACAGATACGCAGTATTTT	CASSYPRGRGTDTQYF
NA	TRBV7-6	TRBD1	TRBJ2-1	TGTGCCAGTTCAGCCACCGGGACAGGGATCCATGAGCAGTTCTTC	CASSATGTGIHEQFF
NA	TRBV7-9	NA	TRBJ2-1	TGTGCCAGCAGCTTAAACCCCGCCGATGAGCAGTTCTTC	CASSLNPADEQFF
NA	TRBV9	NA	TRBJ2-3	TGTGCCAGCAGCGTAGGGGTAATTAGGGGTTATAACACAGATACGCAGTATTTT	CASSVGVIRGYNTDTQYF
NA	TRBV30	NA	TRBJ2-7	TGTGCCTGGAGTGTCCTCTGGGGAGGGGGCAGTGACGAGCAGTACTTC	CAWSVLWGGGSDEQYF
NA	TRBV28	NA	TRBJ1-1	TGTGCCAGCACACGGAACACTGAAGCTTTCTTT	CASTRNTEAFF
NA	TRBV9	NA	TRBJ1-2	TGTGCCAGCAGCGGCAACCCAGGGACCTTAAATGGCTACACCTTC	CASSGNPGTLNGYTF